This TCR beta chain stems from a study of control samples from healthy donors and cancer patients. Trimming removed 0 bases from V and 5 bases from J, with 14 bases in between. The CDR3 sequence is 15 residues long. In germline, CDR1 is SGDLS, CDR2 YYNGEE. The assay was immunoSEQ multiplex PCR, and TCRdb's table has in-frame clones only and misses some. This sample has 100,000 to 150,000 clones, with about 90% found just once. This clonotype was obtained from a man aged 18 to 29 in good health. This chain uses TRBV9 with TRBJ2-5; D ambiguous. The sequenced sample consisted of blood. The CDR3 DNA follows: TGTGCCAGCAGCGTAGGTGTACTTCTGGGGGAGACCCAGTACTTC. This encodes CASSVGVLLGETQYF.